What follows are 11 T cell receptor beta chains derived from one specimen sequenced in a study of cytomegalovirus exposure and HLA in healthy donors. Researchers ran the PCR with 60 Vbeta and 13 Jbeta primers. Data came from immunoSEQ multiplex PCR; TCRdb stores just in-frame clones and leaves some out. The sample holds 170,000 or so clones, roughly 80% seen once. The specimen was PBMCs. The receptors here all came from a woman between 50 and 59 years old in good health and CMV-seropositive.

The V call is TRBV20-1, the J call TRBJ1-1, with D perhaps TRBD1 (5 bases). Germline CDR1 is DFQATT and CDR2 is SNEGSKA (reference sequence). V lost 8 bases to trimming and J lost 5 bases, with 12 bases between them. This CDR3 contains 11 residues. CDR3 sequence reads: CSTGARTEAFF. The CDR3 DNA reads as TGCAGTACTGGGGCGAGGACTGAAGCTTTCTTT.

This clone was seen a few times. The chain uses TRBV10-2 and TRBJ1-3; TRBD1 matches at 8 bases. With V trimmed by 6 bases and J by 1 base, 2 bases remained unmatched. Germline V gene data show CDR1 as WSHSY and CDR2 as SAAADI. The length of the CDR3 is 14 residues. CDR3 amino acids: CASRQGASGNTIYF. The CDR3 coding sequence is TGCGCCAGCAGGCAGGGGGCTTCTGGAAACACCATATATTTT.

A few counts support this clone. The rearrangement links TRBV7-2 to TRBJ2-7; possibly TRBD1 for D (6 bases). The V and J ends lost 5 bases and 4 bases respectively, with 18 bases between them. The germline V gene encodes CDR1 SGHTA and CDR2 FQGNSA. The CDR3 loop spans 15 amino acids. Written as DNA, the CDR3 is TGTGCCAGCAGCACCGGACAGCTAGGGGATTACGAGCAGTACTTC. This gives the protein CASSTGQLGDYEQYF.

V gene TRBV5-1 combines with J gene TRBJ2-1, with a tentative D call TRBD2 (6 bases). CDR1 and CDR2 from the germline V gene are SGHRS and YFSETQ. The CDR3 consists of 15 residues. Trimming cost V 4 bases and J 4 bases, with 15 bases left between them. The CDR3 region is CASSPGLARYNEQFF. Written as DNA, the CDR3 is TGCGCCAGCAGCCCGGGACTGGCCCGTTACAATGAGCAGTTCTTC.

The chain links TRBV10-3 to TRBJ1-3; D gene ambiguous. Trimming stripped 6 bases from V and 2 bases from J, with 11 bases between. The germline gives CDR1 ENHRY, CDR2 SYGVKD. The CDR3 is made up of 14 amino acids. CDR3 in amino acids: CAISPTSPGNTIYF. The CDR3 DNA is TGTGCCATCAGCCCGACAAGCCCTGGAAACACCATATATTTT.

J is TRBJ2-5 and V is TRBV12-5; 11 nucleotides line up with TRBD1. CDR1 is LGHNT, CDR2 FRNRAP, per germline. Trimming removed 6 bases from V and 4 bases from J; junction bases left unmatched: 7. This CDR3 has 15 amino acids. This CDR3 reads CASGPGQGASETQYF. The CDR3 DNA sequence: TGTGCTAGTGGCCCTGGACAGGGGGCGTCAGAGACCCAGTACTTC.

This chain connects TRBV7-9 to TRBJ2-1; D perhaps matches TRBD1 (6 bases). This CDR3 region has 12 residues. Germline CDR1 SEHNR, CDR2 FQNEAQ (reference sequence). The V gene lost 2 bases and the J gene lost 7 bases, with 6 bases spanning the gap. The CDR3 reads CASSLQGNEQFF. For the CDR3, the DNA is TGTGCCAGCAGCTTACAGGGGAATGAGCAGTTCTTC.

In this sample, this clone turned up a few times. The chain employs TRBV25-1 and TRBJ1-1; D unresolved. CDR1 is MGHDK, CDR2 SYGVNS, per germline. The CDR3 totals 11 residues. V lost 7 bases and J lost 10, with 13 bases in between. CDR3 protein: CASISGLRAFF. The CDR3 coding sequence is TGTGCCAGCATCTCAGGACTTCGAGCTTTCTTT.

The chain combines TRBV5-8 with TRBJ1-5; TRBD1 matches 9 bases. After removal of 4 bases from V and 3 bases from J, the junction contained 11 bases not matched to a gene. This CDR3 contains 17 residues. Germline V lookup: CDR1 SGHTS, CDR2 YDEGEE. CDR3 in amino acids: CASSRDRVGPYNQPQHF. CDR3 nucleotides: TGTGCCAGCAGCAGGGACAGGGTTGGCCCCTACAATCAGCCCCAGCATTTT.

The chain recombines TRBV28 with TRBJ2-3; 12 bases agree with TRBD2. The V and J ends lost 5 bases and 4 bases, in that order; junction bases with no gene match: 4. CDR3 length equals 15 residues. Germline V gives CDR1 MDHEN, CDR2 SYDVKM. CDR3 region: CASSTSGGSPDTQYF. As DNA, the CDR3 is TGTGCCAGCAGTACTAGCGGGGGGAGTCCAGATACGCAGTATTTT.

As DNA, the CDR3 is TGTGCCAGCAGCTCACGACAGGGTTTAAGAAATGAGCAGTTCTTC. This sequence encodes CASSSRQGLRNEQFF. The rearrangement uses TRBV21-1 and TRBJ2-1; the table's TRBD1 call for D was not verified on the DNA. TRBV21-1 is termed a pseudogene. This CDR3 contains 15 residues.